This TCR beta chain was found in a study of cytomegalovirus exposure and HLA in healthy donors. Findings of the study overall: Reportedly, a later analysis found an Asian-associated ancestry cluster had fewer N-insertions than the roughly 630-donor mean. Immune exposure information available was restricted to CMV serostatus.

Deletions cut 5 bases from V and 0 bases from J, with 4 bases between. In germline, CDR1 is MNHEY, CDR2 SMNVEV (reference sequence). The CDR3 length is 13 residues. As for this clone: Its antigen remains unknown.

The study ran its PCR with 60 Vbeta and 13 Jbeta primers. Sequenced by immunoSEQ multiplex PCR; TCRdb stores in-frame clones only, minus some. The table has about 140,000 clones, over 80% seen once. Source material: PBMCs. The chain combines TRBV27 with TRBJ2-2; D call uncertain. The origin of this receptor is a female donor in good health and CMV-seronegative. In DNA, the CDR3 is TGTGCCAGCAGTACAGCGAACACCGGGGAGCTGTTTTTT. Its protein product is CASSTANTGELFF.